This TCR beta chain was recovered during a study of CD8 T cells in ankylosing spondylitis. This CDR3 is built from 16 residues. Germline values: CDR1 SGHRS, CDR2 YFSETQ. Study conclusions and caveats: The study identified a TCR beta motif of several highly homologous variants that appeared characteristic of ankylosing spondylitis blood.

Comments on this clonotype: Its antigen is unidentified. The junction departs from the called germline gene at one end, perhaps through a read error.

Scientists made TCR beta libraries using quantitative 5'-RACE with molecular barcodes. TCRdb reanalysed the 5' RACE reads using MiXCR and keeps one entry per CDR3 protein. This sample yields 100,000 to 150,000 distinct CDR3 sequences, of which roughly 13% are seen a single time; 2.5% to 3% belongs to the top ten. The gene calls are TRBV5-1 and TRBJ2-3; weak D call: TRBD2 (6 bases). The clonotype comes from a female donor with ankylosing spondylitis or in good health (not recorded which). Sequencing was performed on blood, either unsorted or a sorted T cell fraction (not recorded which). The CDR3, as DNA: TGCGCCAGCAGCAAAGAACCGGGACTCAACACAGATACGCATTATTTT. It specifies CASSKEPGLNTDTHYF.